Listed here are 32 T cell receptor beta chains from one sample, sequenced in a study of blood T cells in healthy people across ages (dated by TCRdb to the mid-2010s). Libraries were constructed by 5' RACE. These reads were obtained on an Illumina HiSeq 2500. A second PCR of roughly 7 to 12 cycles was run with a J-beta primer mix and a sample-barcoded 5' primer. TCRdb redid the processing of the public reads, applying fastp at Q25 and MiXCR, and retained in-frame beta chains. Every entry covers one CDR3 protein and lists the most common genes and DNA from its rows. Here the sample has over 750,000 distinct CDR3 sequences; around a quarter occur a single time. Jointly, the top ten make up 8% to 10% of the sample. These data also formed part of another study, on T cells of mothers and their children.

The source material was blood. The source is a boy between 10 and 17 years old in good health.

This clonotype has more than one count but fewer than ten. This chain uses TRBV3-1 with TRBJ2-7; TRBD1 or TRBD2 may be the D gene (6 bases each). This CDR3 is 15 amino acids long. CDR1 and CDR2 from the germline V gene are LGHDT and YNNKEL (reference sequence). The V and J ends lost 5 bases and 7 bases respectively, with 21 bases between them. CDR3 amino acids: CASSSTLTGTREQYF. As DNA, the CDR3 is TGTGCCAGCAGCTCGACCTTAACAGGGACTCGGGAGCAGTACTTC.

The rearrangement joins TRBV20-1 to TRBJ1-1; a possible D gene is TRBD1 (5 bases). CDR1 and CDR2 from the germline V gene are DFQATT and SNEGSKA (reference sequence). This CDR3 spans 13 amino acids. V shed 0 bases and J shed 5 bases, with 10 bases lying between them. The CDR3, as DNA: TGCAGTGCTAGAGAGGGTGGGGGGACTGAAGCTTTCTTT. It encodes CSAREGGGTEAFF.

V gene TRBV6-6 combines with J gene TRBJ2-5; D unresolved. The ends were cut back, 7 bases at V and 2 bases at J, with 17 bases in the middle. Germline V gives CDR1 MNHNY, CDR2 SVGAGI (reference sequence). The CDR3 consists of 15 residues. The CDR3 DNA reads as TGTGCCAGCACCACGGATATGCCTCCTCAAGAGACCCAGTACTTC. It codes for CASTTDMPPQETQYF.

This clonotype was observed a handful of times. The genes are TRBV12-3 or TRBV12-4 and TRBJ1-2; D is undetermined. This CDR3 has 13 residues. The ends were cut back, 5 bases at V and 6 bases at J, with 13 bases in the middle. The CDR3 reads CASSPQFSDGYTF. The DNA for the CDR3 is TGTGCCAGCAGTCCACAGTTCTCCGATGGCTACACCTTC.

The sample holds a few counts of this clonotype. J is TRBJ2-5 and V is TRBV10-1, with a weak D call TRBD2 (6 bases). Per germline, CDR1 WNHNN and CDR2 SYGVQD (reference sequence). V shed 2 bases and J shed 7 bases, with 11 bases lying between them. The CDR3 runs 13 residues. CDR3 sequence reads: CASSEAPGVTQYF. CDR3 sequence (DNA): TGCGCCAGCAGTGAGGCCCCGGGGGTGACCCAGTACTTC.

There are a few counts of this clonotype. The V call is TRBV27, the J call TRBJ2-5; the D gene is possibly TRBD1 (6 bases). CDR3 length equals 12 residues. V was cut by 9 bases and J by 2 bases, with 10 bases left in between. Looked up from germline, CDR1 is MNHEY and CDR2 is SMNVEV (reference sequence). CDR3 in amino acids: CARGAGQETQYF. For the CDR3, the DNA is TGTGCCAGGGGGGCAGGACAAGAGACCCAGTACTTC.

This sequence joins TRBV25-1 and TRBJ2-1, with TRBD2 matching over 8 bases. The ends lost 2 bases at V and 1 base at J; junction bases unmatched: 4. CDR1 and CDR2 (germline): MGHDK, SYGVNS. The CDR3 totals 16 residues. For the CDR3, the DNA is TGTGCCAGCAGTGAAATTAGCGGGATGTCCTACAATGAGCAGTTCTTC. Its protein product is CASSEISGMSYNEQFF.

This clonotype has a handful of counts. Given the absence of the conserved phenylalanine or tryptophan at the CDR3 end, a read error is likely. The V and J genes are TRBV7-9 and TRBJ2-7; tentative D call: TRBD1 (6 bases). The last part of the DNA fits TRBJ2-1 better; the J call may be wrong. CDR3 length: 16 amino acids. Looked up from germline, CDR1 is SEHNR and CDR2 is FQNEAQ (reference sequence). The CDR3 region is CASSLILGQKANEQFL. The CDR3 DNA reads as TGTGCCAGCAGCTTAATTTTGGGACAAAAGGCGAATGAGCAGTTCCTC.

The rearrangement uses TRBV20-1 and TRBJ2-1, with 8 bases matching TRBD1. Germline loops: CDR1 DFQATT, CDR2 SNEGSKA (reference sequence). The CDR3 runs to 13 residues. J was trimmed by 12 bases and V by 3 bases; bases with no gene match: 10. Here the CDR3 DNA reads TGCAGTGCTAGCGGACAGGGAGATGTTTCGCAGTTCTTC. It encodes CSASGQGDVSQFF.

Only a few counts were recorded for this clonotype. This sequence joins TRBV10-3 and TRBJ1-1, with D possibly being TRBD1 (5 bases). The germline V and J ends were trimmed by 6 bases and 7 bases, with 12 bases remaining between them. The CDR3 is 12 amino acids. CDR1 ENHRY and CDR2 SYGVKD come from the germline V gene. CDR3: CAISETAYEAFF. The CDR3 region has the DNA TGTGCCATCAGCGAGACAGCTTATGAAGCTTTCTTT.

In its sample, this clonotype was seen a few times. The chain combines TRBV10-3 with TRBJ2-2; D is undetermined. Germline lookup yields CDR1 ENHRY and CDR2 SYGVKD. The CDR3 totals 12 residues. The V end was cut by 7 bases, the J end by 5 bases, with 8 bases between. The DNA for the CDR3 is TGTGCCATCACCGTCGGGACCGGGGAGCTGTTTTTT. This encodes CAITVGTGELFF.

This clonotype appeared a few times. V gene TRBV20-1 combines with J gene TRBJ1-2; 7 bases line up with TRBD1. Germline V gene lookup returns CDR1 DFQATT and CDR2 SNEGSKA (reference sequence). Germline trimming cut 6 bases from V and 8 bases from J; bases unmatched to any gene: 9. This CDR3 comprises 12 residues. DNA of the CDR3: TGCAGTGCCCCGGGCAGGGGGGACGGCTACACCTTC. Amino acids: CSAPGRGDGYTF.

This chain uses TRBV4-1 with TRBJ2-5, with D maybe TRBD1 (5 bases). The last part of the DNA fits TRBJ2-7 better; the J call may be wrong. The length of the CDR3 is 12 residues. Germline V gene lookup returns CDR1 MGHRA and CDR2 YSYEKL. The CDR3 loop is CASSHARGEQYF. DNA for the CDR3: TGCGCCAGCAGCCATGCTAGGGGCGAGCAGTACTTC.

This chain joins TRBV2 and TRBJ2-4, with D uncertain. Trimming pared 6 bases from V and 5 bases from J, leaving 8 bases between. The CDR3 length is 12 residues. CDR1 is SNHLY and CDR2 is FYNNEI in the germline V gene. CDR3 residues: CASRPEQNIQYF. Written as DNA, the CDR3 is TGTGCCAGCAGGCCGGAACAAAACATTCAGTACTTC. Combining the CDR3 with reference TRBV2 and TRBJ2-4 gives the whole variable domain EPEVTQTPSHQVTQMGQEVILRCVPISNHLYFYWYRQILGQKVEFLVSFYNNEISEKSEIFDDQFSVERPDGSNFTLKIRSTKLEDSAMYFCASRPEQNIQYFGAGTRLSVL.

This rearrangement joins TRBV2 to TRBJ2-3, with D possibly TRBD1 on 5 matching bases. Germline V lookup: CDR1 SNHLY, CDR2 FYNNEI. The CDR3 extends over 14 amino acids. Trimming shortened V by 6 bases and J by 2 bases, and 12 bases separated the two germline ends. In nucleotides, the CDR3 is TGTGCCAGCAGCCGACAGTGGATCACAGATACGCAGTATTTT. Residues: CASSRQWITDTQYF.

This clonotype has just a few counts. The CDR3 nucleotides are TGCAGCGTAATCGGGACAGCTTTGGACACTGAAGCTTTCTTT. This encodes CSVIGTALDTEAFF. The chain carries TRBV29-1 and TRBJ1-1, with 7 bases lining up with TRBD1. The CDR3 totals 14 residues. Germline CDR1 and CDR2: SQVTM and ANQGSEA. J lost 3 bases, V lost 6 bases, and 10 bases had no gene match.

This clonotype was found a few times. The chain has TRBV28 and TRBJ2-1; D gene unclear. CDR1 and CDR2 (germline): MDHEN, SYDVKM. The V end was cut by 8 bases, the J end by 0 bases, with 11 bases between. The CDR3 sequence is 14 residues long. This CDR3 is CASDSDISYNEQFF. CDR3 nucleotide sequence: TGTGCCAGCGACTCAGACATCTCCTACAATGAGCAGTTCTTC.

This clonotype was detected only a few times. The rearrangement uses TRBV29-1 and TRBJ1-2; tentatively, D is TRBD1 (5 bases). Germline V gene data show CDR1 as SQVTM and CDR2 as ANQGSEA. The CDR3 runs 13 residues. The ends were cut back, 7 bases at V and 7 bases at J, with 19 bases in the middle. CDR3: CSAPGVVVSGYTF. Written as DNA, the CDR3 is TGCAGCGCACCGGGGGTGGTGGTGAGTGGCTACACCTTC.

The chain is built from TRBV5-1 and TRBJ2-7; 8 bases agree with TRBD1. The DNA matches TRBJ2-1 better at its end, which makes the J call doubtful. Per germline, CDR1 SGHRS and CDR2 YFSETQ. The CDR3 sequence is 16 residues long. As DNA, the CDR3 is TGCGCCAGCAGCTTGGCCGGGGCAGGGGGCTGGGGTGAGCAGTTCTTC. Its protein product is CASSLAGAGGWGEQFF.

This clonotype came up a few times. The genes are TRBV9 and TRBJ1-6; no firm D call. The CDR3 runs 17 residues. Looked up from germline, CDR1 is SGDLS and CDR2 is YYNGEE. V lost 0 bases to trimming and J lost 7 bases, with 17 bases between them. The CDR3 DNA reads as TGTGCCAGCAGCGTAGACCTGACGGGAGGGTCAAATTCACCCCTCCACTTT. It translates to CASSVDLTGGSNSPLHF.

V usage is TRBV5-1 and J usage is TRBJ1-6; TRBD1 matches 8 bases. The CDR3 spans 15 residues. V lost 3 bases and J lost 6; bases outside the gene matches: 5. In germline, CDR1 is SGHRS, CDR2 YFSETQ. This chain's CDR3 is CASSYTGGGNSPLHF. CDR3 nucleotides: TGCGCCAGCAGCTACACAGGGGGAGGTAATTCACCCCTCCACTTT. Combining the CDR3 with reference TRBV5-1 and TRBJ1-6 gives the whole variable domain KAGVTQTPRYLIKTRGQQVTLSCSPISGHRSVSWYQQTPGQGLQFLFEYFSETQRNKGNFPGRFSGRQFSNSRSEMNVSTLELGDSALYLCASSYTGGGNSPLHFGNGTRLTVT.

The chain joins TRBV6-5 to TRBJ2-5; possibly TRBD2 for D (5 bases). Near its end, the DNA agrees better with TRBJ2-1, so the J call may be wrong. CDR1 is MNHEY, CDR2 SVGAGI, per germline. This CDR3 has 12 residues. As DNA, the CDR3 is TGTGCCAGCAGTACTACCTCGGGGGAGCAGTTCTTC. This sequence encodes CASSTTSGEQFF.

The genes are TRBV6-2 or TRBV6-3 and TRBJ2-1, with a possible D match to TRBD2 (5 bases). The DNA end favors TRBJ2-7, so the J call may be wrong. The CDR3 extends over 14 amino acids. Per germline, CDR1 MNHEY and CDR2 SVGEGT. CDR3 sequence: CASRLADSFYEQYF. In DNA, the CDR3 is TGTGCCAGCAGGCTGGCGGACTCCTTCTACGAGCAGTACTTC.

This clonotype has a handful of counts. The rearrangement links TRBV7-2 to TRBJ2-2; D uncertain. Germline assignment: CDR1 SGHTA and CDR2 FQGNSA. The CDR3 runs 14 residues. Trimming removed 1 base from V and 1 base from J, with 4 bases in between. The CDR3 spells CASSLDGNTGELFF. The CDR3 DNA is TGTGCCAGCAGCTTAGACGGGAACACCGGGGAGCTGTTTTTT.

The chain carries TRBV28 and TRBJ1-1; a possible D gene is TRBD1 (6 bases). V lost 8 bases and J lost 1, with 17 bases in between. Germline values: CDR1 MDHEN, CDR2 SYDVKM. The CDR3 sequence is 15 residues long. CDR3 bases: TGTGCCAGCTCTAAAGGGGGAATCCCGAACACTGAAGCTTTCTTT. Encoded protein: CASSKGGIPNTEAFF.

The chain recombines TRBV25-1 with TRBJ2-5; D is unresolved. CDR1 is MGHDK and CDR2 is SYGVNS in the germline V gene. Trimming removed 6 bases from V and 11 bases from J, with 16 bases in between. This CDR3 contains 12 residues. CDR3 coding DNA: TGTGCCAGCAGGGGTCCCGTCGGAGAGCAGTACTTC. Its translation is CASRGPVGEQYF.

The CDR3 is CASSWNRDSSYEQYF. The CDR3 DNA is TGTGCCAGCAGCTGGAACCGGGACAGTTCCTACGAGCAGTACTTC. The chain couples TRBV11-2 to TRBJ2-7; 7 bases map to TRBD1. This CDR3 is 15 amino acids long. The J segment lost 1 base and the V segment lost 4 bases, leaving 7 bases of the junction unmatched. Germline V gene sequence: CDR1 SGHAT, CDR2 FQNNGV.

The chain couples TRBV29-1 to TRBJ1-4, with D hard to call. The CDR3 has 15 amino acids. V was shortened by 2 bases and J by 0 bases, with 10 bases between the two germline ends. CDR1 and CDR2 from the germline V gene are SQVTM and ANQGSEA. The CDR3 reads CSVELLGATNEKLFF. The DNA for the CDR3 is TGCAGCGTTGAACTTTTGGGAGCAACTAATGAAAAACTGTTTTTT.

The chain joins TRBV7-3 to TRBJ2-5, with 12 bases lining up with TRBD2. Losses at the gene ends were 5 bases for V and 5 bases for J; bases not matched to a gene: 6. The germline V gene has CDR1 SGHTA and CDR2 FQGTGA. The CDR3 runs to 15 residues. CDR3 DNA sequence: TGTGCCAGCAGCACGACTAGCGGGGGCACGGAGACCCAGTACTTC. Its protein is CASSTTSGGTETQYF.

DNA for the CDR3: TGTGCCAGTGAGCGGGGGGGAAGCACAGATACGCAGTATTTT. Its translation is CASERGGSTDTQYF. The chain recombines TRBV9 with TRBJ2-3, with 10 bases that match TRBD2. The germline CDR1 and CDR2 sequences are SGDLS and YYNGEE. V trimming: 8 bases; J trimming: 0 bases; junction bases outside the gene matches: 3. The CDR3 is 14 amino acids.

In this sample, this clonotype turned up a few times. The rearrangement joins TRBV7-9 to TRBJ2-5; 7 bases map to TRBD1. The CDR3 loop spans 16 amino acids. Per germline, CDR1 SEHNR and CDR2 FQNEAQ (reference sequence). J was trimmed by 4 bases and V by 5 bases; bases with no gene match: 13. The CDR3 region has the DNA TGTGCCAGCAGCACCAACTCCGGGACAGAAAGAGAGACCCAGTACTTC. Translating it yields CASSTNSGTERETQYF.

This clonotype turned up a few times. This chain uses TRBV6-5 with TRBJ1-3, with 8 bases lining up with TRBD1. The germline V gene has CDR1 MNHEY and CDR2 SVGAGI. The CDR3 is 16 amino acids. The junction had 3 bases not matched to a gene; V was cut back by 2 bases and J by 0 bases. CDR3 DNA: TGTGCCAGCAGTTACGGGACAGGCTCCTCTGGAAACACCATATATTTT. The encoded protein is CASSYGTGSSGNTIYF.